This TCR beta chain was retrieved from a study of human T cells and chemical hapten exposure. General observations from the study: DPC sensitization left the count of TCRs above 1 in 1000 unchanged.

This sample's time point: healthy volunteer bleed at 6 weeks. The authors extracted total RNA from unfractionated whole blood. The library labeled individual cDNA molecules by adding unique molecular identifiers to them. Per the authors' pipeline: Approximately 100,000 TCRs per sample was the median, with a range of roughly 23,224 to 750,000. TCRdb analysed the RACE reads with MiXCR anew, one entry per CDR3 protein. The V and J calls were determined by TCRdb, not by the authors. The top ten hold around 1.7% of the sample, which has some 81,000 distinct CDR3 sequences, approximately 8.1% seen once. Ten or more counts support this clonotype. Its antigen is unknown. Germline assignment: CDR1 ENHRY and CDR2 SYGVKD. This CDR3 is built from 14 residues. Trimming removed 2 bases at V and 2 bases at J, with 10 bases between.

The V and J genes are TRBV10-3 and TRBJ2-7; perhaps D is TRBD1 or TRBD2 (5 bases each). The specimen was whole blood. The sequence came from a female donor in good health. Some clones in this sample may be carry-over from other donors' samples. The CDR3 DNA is TGTGCCATCAGTGAGACGGGACCGGCCTACGAGCAGTACTTC. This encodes CAISETGPAYEQYF.